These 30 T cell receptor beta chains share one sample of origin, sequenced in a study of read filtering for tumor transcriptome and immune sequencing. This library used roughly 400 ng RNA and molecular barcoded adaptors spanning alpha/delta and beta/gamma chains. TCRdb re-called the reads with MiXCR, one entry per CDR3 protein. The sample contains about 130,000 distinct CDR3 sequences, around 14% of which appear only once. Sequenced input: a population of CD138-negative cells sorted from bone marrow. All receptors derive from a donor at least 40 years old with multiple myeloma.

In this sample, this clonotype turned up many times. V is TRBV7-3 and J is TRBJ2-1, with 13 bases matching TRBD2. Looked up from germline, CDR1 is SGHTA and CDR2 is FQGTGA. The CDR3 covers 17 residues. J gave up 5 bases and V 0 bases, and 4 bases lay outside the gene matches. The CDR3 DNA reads TGTGCCAGCAGCTTAACCCCCGGACTAGCGGGAGACAATGAGCAGTTCTTC. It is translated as CASSLTPGLAGDNEQFF.

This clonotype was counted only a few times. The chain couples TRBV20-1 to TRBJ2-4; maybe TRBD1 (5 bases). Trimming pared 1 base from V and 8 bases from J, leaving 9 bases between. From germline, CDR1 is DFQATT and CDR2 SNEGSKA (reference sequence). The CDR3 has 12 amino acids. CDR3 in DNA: TGCAGTGCTAGAGGGACAAAGGACATTCAGTACTTC. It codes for CSARGTKDIQYF.

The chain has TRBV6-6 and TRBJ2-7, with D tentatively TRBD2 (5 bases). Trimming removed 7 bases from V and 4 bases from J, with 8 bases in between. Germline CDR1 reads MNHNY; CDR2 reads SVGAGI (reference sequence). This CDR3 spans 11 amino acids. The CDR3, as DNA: TGTGCCAGCAAGAGGGATTACGAGCAGTACTTC. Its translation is CASKRDYEQYF.

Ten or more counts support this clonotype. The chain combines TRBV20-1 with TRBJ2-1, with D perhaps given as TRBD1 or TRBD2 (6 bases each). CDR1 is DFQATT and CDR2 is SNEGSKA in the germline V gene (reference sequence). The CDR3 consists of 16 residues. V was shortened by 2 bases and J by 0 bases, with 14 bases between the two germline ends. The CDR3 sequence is CSARTGAGHSYNEQFF. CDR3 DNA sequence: TGCAGTGCTAGAACTGGGGCGGGACACTCCTACAATGAGCAGTTCTTC.

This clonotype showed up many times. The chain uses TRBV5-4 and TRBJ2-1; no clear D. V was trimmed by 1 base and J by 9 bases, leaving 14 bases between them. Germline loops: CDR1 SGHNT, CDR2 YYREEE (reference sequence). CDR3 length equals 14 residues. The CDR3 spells CASSLSSGVAEQFF. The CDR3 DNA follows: TGTGCCAGCAGCTTGAGTAGTGGAGTAGCTGAGCAGTTCTTC.

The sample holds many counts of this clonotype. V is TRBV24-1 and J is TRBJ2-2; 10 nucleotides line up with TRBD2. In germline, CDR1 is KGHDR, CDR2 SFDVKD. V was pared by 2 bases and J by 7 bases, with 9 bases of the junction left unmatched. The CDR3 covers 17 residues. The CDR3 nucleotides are TGTGCCACCAGTGATTCAACTCTAGCGGGAGTAAACGGGGAGCTGTTTTTT. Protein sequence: CATSDSTLAGVNGELFF.

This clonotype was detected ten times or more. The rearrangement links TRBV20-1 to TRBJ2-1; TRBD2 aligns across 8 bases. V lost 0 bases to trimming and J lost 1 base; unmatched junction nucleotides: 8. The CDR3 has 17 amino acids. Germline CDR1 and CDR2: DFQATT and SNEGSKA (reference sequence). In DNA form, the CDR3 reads TGCAGTGCTAGAGAGTCTAGCGGGTTTGGATCCTACAATGAGCAGTTCTTC. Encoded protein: CSARESSGFGSYNEQFF.

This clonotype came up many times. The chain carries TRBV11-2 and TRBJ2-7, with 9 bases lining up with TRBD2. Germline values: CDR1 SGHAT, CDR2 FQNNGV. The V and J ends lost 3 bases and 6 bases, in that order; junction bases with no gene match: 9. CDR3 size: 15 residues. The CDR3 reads CASSLFGREGREQYF. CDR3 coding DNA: TGTGCCAGCAGCTTGTTCGGGCGGGAGGGCCGCGAGCAGTACTTC. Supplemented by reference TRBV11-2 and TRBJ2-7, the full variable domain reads EAGVAQSPRYKIIEKRQSVAFWCNPISGHATLYWYQQILGQGPKLLIQFQNNGVVDDSQLPKDRFSAERLKGVDSTLKIQPAKLEDSAVYLCASSLFGREGREQYFGPGTRLTVT.

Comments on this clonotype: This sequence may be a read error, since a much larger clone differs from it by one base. The CDR3 loop reads CASSSDRAMSNEQFF. The CDR3 region has the DNA TGTGCCAGCAGCTCCGACAGGGCGATGAGCAATGAGCAGTTCTTC. V is TRBV7-3 and J is TRBJ2-1, with 7 bases that match TRBD1. There are 15 residues in the CDR3. The germline CDR1 and CDR2 sequences are SGHTA and FQGTGA. The ends lost 4 bases at V and 6 bases at J; junction bases unmatched: 9.

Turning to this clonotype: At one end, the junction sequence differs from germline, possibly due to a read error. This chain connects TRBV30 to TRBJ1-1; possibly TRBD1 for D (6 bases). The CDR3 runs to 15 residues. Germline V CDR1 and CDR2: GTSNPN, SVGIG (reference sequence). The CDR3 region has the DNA TGTGCCTGGACCCGGCGGGGAGGGGGGAACGCTGAAGCTTTCTTT. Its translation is CAWTRRGGGNAEAFF.

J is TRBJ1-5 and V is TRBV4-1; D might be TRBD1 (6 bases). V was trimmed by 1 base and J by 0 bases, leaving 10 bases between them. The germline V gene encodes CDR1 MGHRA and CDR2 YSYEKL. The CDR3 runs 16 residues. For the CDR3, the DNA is TGCGCCAGCAGCCAAGCCTCAGGGGTTAGCAATCAGCCCCAGCATTTT. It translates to CASSQASGVSNQPQHF.

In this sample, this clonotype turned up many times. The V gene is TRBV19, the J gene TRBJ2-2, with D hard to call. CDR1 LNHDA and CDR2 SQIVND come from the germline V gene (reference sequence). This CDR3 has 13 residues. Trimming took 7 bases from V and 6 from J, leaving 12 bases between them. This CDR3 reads CASTAGLAGELFF. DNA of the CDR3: TGTGCCAGTACCGCCGGTTTAGCCGGGGAGCTGTTTTTT.

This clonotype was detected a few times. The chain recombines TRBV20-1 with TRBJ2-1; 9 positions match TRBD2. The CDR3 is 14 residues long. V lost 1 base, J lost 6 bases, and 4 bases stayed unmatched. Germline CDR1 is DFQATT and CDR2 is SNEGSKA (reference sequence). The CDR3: CSARVAGEINEQFF. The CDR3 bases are TGCAGTGCTAGAGTAGCGGGAGAAATCAATGAGCAGTTCTTC.

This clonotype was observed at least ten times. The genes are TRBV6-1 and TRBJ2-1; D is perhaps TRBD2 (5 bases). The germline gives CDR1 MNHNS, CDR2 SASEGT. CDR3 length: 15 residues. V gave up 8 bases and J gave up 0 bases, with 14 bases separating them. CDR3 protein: CASPKSADSYNEQFF. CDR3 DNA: TGTGCCAGCCCCAAGTCAGCGGACTCCTACAATGAGCAGTTCTTC.

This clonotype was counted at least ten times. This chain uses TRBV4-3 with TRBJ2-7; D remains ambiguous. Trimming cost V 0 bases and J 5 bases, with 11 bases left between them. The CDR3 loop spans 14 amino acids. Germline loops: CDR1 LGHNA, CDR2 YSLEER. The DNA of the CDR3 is TGCGCCAGCAGCCAAGAGATCGGAGCGAACGAGCAGTACTTC. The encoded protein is CASSQEIGANEQYF.

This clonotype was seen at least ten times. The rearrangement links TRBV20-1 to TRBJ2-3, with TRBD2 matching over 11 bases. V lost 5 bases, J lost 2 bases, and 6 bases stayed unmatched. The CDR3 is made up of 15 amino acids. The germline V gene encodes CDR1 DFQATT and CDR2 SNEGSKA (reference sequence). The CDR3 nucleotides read TGCAGTGCTGAGAGACTAGCGGGGTCCACAGATACGCAGTATTTT. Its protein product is CSAERLAGSTDTQYF.

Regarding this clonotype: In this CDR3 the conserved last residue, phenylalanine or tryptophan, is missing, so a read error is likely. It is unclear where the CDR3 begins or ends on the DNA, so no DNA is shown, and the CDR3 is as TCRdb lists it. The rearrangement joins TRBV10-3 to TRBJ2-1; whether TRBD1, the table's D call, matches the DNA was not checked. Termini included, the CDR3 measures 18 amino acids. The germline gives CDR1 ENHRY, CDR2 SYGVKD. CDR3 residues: CAISGGSQGEAPGNEQLY.

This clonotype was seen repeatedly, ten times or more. CDR3 in DNA: TGCAGTGCTAGCCAAATAGCGGGAGGGAGGGACGAGCAGTACTTC. It encodes CSASQIAGGRDEQYF. The V call is TRBV20-1, the J call TRBJ2-7; 11 bases are shared with TRBD2. The germline CDR1 and CDR2 sequences are DFQATT and SNEGSKA (reference sequence). J gave up 5 bases and V 3 bases, and 9 bases lay outside the gene matches. The CDR3 length is 15 residues.

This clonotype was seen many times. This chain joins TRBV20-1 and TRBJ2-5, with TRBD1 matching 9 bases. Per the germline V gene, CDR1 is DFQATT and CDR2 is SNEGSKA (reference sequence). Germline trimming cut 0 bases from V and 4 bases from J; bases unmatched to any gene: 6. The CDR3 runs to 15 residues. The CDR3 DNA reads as TGCAGTGCTAGAGATCTAAGGACAGGGGTAGAGACCCAGTACTTC. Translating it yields CSARDLRTGVETQYF.

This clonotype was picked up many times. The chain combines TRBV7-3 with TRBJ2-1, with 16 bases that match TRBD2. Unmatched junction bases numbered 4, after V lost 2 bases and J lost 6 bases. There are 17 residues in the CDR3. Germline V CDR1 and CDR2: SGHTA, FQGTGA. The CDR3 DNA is TGTGCCAGCAGCTTACCGGGACTAGCGGGAGGGAGCAATGAGCAGTTCTTC. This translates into CASSLPGLAGGSNEQFF.

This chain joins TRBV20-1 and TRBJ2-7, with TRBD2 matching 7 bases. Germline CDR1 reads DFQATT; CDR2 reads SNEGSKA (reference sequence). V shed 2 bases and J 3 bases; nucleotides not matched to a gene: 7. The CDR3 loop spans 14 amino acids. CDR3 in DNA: TGCAGTGCTAGACTACCAGCGGGGAACTACGAGCAGTACTTC. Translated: CSARLPAGNYEQYF.

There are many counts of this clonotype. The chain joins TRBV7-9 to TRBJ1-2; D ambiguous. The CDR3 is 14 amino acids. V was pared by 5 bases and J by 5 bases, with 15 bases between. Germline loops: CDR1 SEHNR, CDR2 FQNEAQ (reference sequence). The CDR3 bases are TGTGCCAGCAGCCCGAGTGCGGGATCTTATGGCTACACCTTC. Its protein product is CASSPSAGSYGYTF.

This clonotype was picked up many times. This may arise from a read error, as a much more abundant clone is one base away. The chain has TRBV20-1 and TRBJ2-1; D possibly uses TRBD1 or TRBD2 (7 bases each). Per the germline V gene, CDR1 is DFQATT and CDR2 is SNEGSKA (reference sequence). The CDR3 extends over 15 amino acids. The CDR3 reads CSARGGGSSYDEQFF. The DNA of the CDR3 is TGCAGTGCCAGGGGGGGCGGAAGCTCCTACGATGAGCAGTTCTTC.

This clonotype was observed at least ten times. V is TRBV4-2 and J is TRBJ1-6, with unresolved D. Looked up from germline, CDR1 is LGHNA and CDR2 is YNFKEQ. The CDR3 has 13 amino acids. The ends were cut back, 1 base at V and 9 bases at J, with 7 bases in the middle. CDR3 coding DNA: TGTGCCAGCAGCCAAGTTAAAGGTTCACCCCTCCACTTT. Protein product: CASSQVKGSPLHF.

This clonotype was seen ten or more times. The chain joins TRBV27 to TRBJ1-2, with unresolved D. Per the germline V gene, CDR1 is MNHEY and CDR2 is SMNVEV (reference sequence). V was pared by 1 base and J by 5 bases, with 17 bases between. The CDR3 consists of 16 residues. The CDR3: CASSLWAGEVIYGYTF. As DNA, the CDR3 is TGTGCCAGCAGTTTATGGGCCGGGGAGGTTATTTATGGCTACACCTTC.

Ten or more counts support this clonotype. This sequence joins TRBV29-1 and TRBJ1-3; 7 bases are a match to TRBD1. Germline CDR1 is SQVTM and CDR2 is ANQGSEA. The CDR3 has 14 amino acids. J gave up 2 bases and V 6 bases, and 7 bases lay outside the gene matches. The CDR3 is CSVQPGGAGNTIYF. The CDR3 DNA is TGCAGCGTCCAACCAGGGGGTGCTGGAAACACCATATATTTT.

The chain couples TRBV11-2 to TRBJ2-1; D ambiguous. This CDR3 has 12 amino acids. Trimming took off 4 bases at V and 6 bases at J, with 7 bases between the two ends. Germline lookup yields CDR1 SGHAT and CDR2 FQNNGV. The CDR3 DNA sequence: TGTGCCAGCAGCTGGTTGGGCAATGAGCAGTTCTTC. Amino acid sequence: CASSWLGNEQFF.

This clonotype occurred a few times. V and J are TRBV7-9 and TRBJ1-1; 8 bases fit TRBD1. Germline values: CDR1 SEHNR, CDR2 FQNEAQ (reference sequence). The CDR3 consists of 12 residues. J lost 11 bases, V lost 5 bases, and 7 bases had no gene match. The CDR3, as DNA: TGTGCCAGCAGCGGTGGACAGGGAGAGGCTTTCTTT. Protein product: CASSGGQGEAFF.

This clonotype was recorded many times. In DNA form, the CDR3 reads TGTGCCAGCAGTTTAATCCTAGCGGGAGGCACAGATACGCAGTATTTT. Translating gives CASSLILAGGTDTQYF. The V gene is TRBV12-3 or TRBV12-4, the J gene TRBJ2-3; TRBD2 matches 10 bases. The J segment lost 1 base and the V segment lost 2 bases, leaving 3 bases of the junction unmatched. This CDR3 is 16 amino acids long.

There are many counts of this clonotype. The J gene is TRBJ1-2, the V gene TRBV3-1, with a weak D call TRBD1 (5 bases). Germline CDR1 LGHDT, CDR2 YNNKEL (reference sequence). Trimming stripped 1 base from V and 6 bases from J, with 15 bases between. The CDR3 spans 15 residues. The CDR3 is CASSQGAGRQNGYTF. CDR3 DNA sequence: TGTGCCAGCAGCCAAGGCGCAGGGCGTCAGAATGGCTACACCTTC.